This TCR beta chain appears in the sequencing data of a study of CD8+CD57+ T cells in acquired aplastic anemia. After removal of 9 bases from V and 2 bases from J, the junction contained 9 bases not matched to a gene. Looked up from germline, CDR1 is MGHDK and CDR2 is SYGVNS. This CDR3 contains 15 residues. This clonotype was detected only a few times. The study profiled TCR beta VDJ and CDR3 using genomic DNA as template. TCRdb processed the reads anew with MiXCR; each CDR3 protein has one entry. The table includes about 160,000 distinct CDR3 sequences, approximately 43% detected once. This receptor was taken from a human donor in good health. V usage is TRBV25-1 and J usage is TRBJ2-2; 7 bases map to TRBD1. Sequencing was performed on sorted CD4+, CD8+, or CD8+CD57+ T cells (not recorded which) from PBMCs. CDR3 coding DNA: TGTGCCAGTGACGGGACAGCTTTTAACACCGGGGAGCTGTTTTTT. Protein: CASDGTAFNTGELFF.